This T cell receptor beta chain comes out of a study of cytomegalovirus exposure and HLA in healthy donors. This clone has a handful of counts. What it binds is not known. General study findings and limits: In an earlier analysis, productive rearrangement rates for most beta V segments clustered near 87% or 30%. The study recorded around 160 TCR beta chains that were cytomegalovirus-associated.

13 Jbeta primers and 60 Vbeta primers were used for the PCR. Per the original data handling: A later analysis tallied 80 million to 100 million unique TCR beta chains, about 9.9 million of them shared. Profiled with immunoSEQ multiplex PCR; TCRdb holds only in-frame clones, not every one. The DNA gave D and trimming, while V, J and clone size come from that table. The repertoire holds some 200,000 clones, with about 9.4% as singletons. The receptor was derived from a woman between 25 and 40 years old in good health and CMV-seropositive. Sequencing input: PBMCs.

The CDR3 loop is CASSLDPVSGNTIYF. The DNA of the CDR3 is TGTGCCAGCAGCTTGGACCCGGTCTCTGGAAACACCATATATTTT. The chain employs TRBV5-6 and TRBJ1-3; D remains unclear. The CDR3 runs to 15 residues. V was shortened by 0 bases and J by 0 bases, with 7 bases between the two germline ends. Germline V lookup: CDR1 SGHDT, CDR2 YYEEEE.